A selection of T cell receptor beta chains follows, all from one sample in a study of cytomegalovirus exposure and HLA in healthy donors. The repertoire was sequenced with immunoSEQ multiplex PCR; TCRdb's copy has only in-frame clones and lacks some. This sample has some 190,000 clones, with around nine tenths found just once. Material: PBMCs. Receptors were obtained from a man under 40 in good health and CMV-seropositive. Both conserved end residues are part of each CDR3. Each record gives: J gene, clone size, CDR3 length, V gene, D gene, CDR3 DNA, CDR3 protein. D genes are given only for firm matches. Size tells how often a clone was seen (once, few, many) or the class of an expanded clone, and some rows leave it out.

TRBJ2-3 . 17 TRBV9 . TGTGCCAGCAGCGTAGCTCCCATGCAGCGGAGCACAGATACGCAGTATTTT CASSVAPMQRSTDTQYF
TRBJ2-2 . 15 TRBV11-3 . TGTGCCAGCAGCCCCCCGACAGATTTCACCGGGGAGCTGTTTTTT CASSPPTDFTGELFF
TRBJ1-5 . 15 TRBV28 . TGTGCCAGCAGCCCCCGCGGGGATAGCAATCAGCCCCAGCATTTT CASSPRGDSNQPQHF
TRBJ1-1 once 13 TRBV18 . TGTGCCACCGGAACACAGGGGAACACTGAAGCTTTCTTT CATGTQGNTEAFF
TRBJ1-1 . 13 TRBV18 . TGTGCCAGCTCACCAGATCTTGAGGGAGAAGCTTTCTTT CASSPDLEGEAFF
TRBJ2-6 . 16 TRBV7-2 . TGTGCCAGCAGCTCCCCGGGGCGCTCTGGGGCCAACGTCCTGACTTTC CASSSPGRSGANVLTF
TRBJ1-4 . 16 TRBV7-9 TRBD1 TGTGCCAGCAGCTTAGGAGACAGGGGGCTCCGAGAAAAACTGTTTTTT CASSLGDRGLREKLFF
TRBJ2-3 . 12 TRBV27 . TGTGCCAGCAGTCCACCCGGTCAGACGCAGTATTTT CASSPPGQTQYF
TRBJ1-6 few 15 TRBV25-1 . TGTGCCAGCAGCCTACAGGGAAGTAGATATTCACCCCTCCACTTT CASSLQGSRYSPLHF
TRBJ2-1 . 16 TRBV28 TRBD2 TGTGCCAGCACCGTAAACCTAGCGGCCCCCTACAATGAGCAGTTCTTC CASTVNLAAPYNEQFF
TRBJ2-7 few 11 TRBV2 . TGTGCCAGCAGTGTAGGTTACGAGCAGTACTTC CASSVGYEQYF
TRBJ1-2 . 14 TRBV6-5 . TGTGCCAGCAGTGCACTCGTCCCGGCTGATGGCTACACCTTC CASSALVPADGYTF
TRBJ1-1 . 12 TRBV4-1 . TGCGCCAGCAGCCAAGTGGGGGCTAGGGCTTTCTTT CASSQVGARAFF
TRBJ2-3 . 16 TRBV5-6 TRBD2 TGTGCCAGCAGATCGCAACTAGCGGGCTTCACAGATACGCAGTATTTT CASRSQLAGFTDTQYF
TRBJ1-2 few 11 TRBV11-3 . TGTGCCAGCAGCTTGAACTATGGCTACACCTTC CASSLNYGYTF
TRBJ1-5 . 18 TRBV25-1 . TGTGCCAGCAGTGAATATATTCGGCGTGGAAATAGCAATCAGCCCCAGCATTTT CASSEYIRRGNSNQPQHF
TRBJ2-7 . 14 TRBV19 . TGTGCCAGTAGTAGCAGACAGGCCCTCTACGAGCAGTACTTC CASSSRQALYEQYF
TRBJ2-5 . 15 TRBV7-2 TRBD2 TGTGCCAGCAGCCCACTAGCGGGGCACCAGGAGACCCAGTACTTC CASSPLAGHQETQYF
TRBJ1-2 few 15 TRBV6-1 . TGTGCCAGCACTTTGGACACACCCAGGGCTAGTGGCTACACCTTC CASTLDTPRASGYTF
TRBJ2-1 . 16 TRBV18 TRBD2 TGTGCCAGCTCAGCCCTGACTAGCGGGGCCTACAATGAGCAGTTCTTC CASSALTSGAYNEQFF
TRBJ2-1 . 15 TRBV7-3 . TGTGCCAGCAGCCCCACCCGGTCGGACTACAATGAGCAGTTCTTC CASSPTRSDYNEQFF